This T cell receptor beta chain was documented in a study of blood T cell repertoires in COVID-19. Clones were read by immunoSEQ multiplex PCR, and TCRdb kept only the in-frame ones, dropping some. The sample includes some 150,000 clones, about 85% of them seen just once. V was pared by 2 bases and J by 6 bases, with 27 bases between. This CDR3 is built from 19 residues. CDR1 and CDR2 from the germline V gene are SGHTS and YDEGEE. This sequence originates from a man aged 60 to 69 with COVID-19, enrolled during active disease. The source material was peripheral blood. The V and J genes are TRBV5-8 and TRBJ1-3, with D perhaps matching TRBD1 (5 bases). The CDR3 protein is CASSFYLKRFISGENTIYF. Written as DNA, the CDR3 is TGTGCCAGCAGCTTTTACCTGAAGCGCTTCATCTCGGGGGAAAACACCATATATTTT. The full variable domain, with the rest looked up from reference TRBV5-8 and TRBJ1-3, is EAGVTQSPTHLIKTRGQQATLRCSPISGHTSVYWYQQALGLGLQFLLWYDEGEERNRGNFPPRFSGRQFPNYSSELNVNALELEDSALYLCASSFYLKRFISGENTIYFGEGSWLTVV.